Shown below are 10 T cell receptor beta chains from a single sample sequenced in a study of CD8 T cells in Susac syndrome. When the RNA was reverse transcribed, random hexamers were used with an input of roughly 0.5 to 1 ug. One entry per CDR3 protein results from TCRdb running MiXCR on the immunoSEQ multiplex PCR reads. The table lists around 130,000 distinct CDR3 sequences, around 91% of them singletons, with approximately 0.24% in the top ten. The sequencing input was CD8+ T cells from PBMCs. The source of these receptors is a human donor with multiple sclerosis.

V gene TRBV9 combines with J gene TRBJ1-2; possible D gene TRBD1, 6 bases. Germline CDR1 reads SGDLS; CDR2 reads YYNGEE. This CDR3 has 13 residues. Between the trimmed V and J ends, which lost 3 bases and 8 bases, there was a span of 14 bases. Here the CDR3 DNA reads TGTGCCAGCAGCGAGGGGGGAGGTTGGGGCTACACCTTC. Translation gives CASSEGGGWGYTF.

This chain links TRBV7-9 with TRBJ2-7; 9 bases are shared with TRBD2. V lost 5 bases, J lost 5 bases, and 7 bases stayed unmatched. CDR3 length: 14 residues. The germline V gene has CDR1 SEHNR and CDR2 FQNEAQ (reference sequence). CDR3 sequence: CASSPREGLNEQYF. The DNA for the CDR3 is TGTGCCAGCAGCCCGCGGGAGGGCCTCAACGAGCAGTACTTC.

V is TRBV12-5 and J is TRBJ1-1, with D possibly TRBD1 on 5 matching bases. CDR1 and CDR2 from the germline V gene are LGHNT and FRNRAP. The CDR3 has 13 amino acids. Trimming stripped 1 base from V and 6 bases from J, with 9 bases between. CDR3 residues: CASGLAGFSEAFF. CDR3 sequence (DNA): TGTGCTAGTGGTTTGGCAGGGTTTTCTGAAGCTTTCTTT.

The chain has TRBV10-2 and TRBJ2-1, with a possible D match to TRBD2 (6 bases). The V end lost 2 bases, the J end lost 9 bases, and 14 bases lay between the germline ends. The CDR3 length is 14 residues. Looked up from germline, CDR1 is WSHSY and CDR2 is SAAADI. For the CDR3, the DNA is TGCGCCAGCAGTGAGGGCGGGGTGATAGGTGAGCAGTTCTTC. Residues: CASSEGGVIGEQFF.

The chain combines TRBV28 with TRBJ1-2, with 7 bases lining up with TRBD1. In germline, CDR1 is MDHEN, CDR2 SYDVKM. The CDR3 totals 16 residues. V dropped 1 base and J dropped 6; count of bases not matched to a gene: 11. The CDR3 DNA is TGTGCCAGCAGTTTATCCCTAAGGGGACAGTCGAATGGCTACACCTTC. This sequence encodes CASSLSLRGQSNGYTF.

The rearrangement uses TRBV28 and TRBJ2-5; 7 bases fit TRBD2. This CDR3 has 15 residues. The germline CDR1 and CDR2 sequences are MDHEN and SYDVKM. J lost 4 bases, V lost 10 bases, and 15 bases had no gene match. The CDR3 DNA reads TGTGCCACGCTCCGAGGGCGGGAGTCTGGAGAGACCCAGTACTTC. This translates into CATLRGRESGETQYF.

The chain uses TRBV30 and TRBJ1-3; TRBD1 aligns across 8 bases. The CDR3 sequence is 13 residues long. V shed 3 bases and J 7 bases; nucleotides not matched to a gene: 5. Germline V CDR1 and CDR2: GTSNPN, SVGIG (reference sequence). This CDR3 is CAWSWGQANTIYF. The CDR3 DNA is TGTGCCTGGAGCTGGGGACAGGCCAACACCATATATTTT.

V is TRBV25-1 and J is TRBJ2-7; 7 bases are a match to TRBD1. This CDR3 has 12 residues. Germline V gives CDR1 MGHDK, CDR2 SYGVNS. The V gene end was trimmed by 7 bases and the J gene end by 7 bases; junction bases not matched to a gene: 7. CDR3 residues: CASNRGGGEQYF. CDR3 DNA: TGTGCCAGCAATCGAGGGGGCGGTGAGCAGTACTTC.

The CDR3 sequence: CASSWAGAGSSYEQYF. The CDR3 DNA reads as TGTGCCAGCAGCTGGGCGGGGGCGGGATCCTCCTACGAGCAGTACTTC. The chain recombines TRBV5-4 with TRBJ2-7; TRBD2 is a possible D gene (7 bases). The germline V gene has CDR1 SGHNT and CDR2 YYREEE (reference sequence). This CDR3 contains 16 residues. V lost 3 bases, J lost 0 bases, and 16 bases lay in between.

The chain couples TRBV3-1 to TRBJ1-2; D unresolved. Germline V gives CDR1 LGHDT, CDR2 YNNKEL (reference sequence). There are 16 residues in the CDR3. The ends were cut back, 0 bases at V and 8 bases at J, with 19 bases in the middle. CDR3 sequence reads: CASSQDLQIGSRGYTF. The CDR3 coding sequence is TGTGCCAGCAGCCAAGATTTACAGATCGGGAGCCGAGGCTACACCTTC.